Sequencing of this T cell receptor (beta chain) was carried out in a study of cytomegalovirus exposure and HLA in healthy donors. The PCR was carried out with 60 Vbeta primers and 13 Jbeta primers. The table came from immunoSEQ multiplex PCR; TCRdb's copy has only in-frame clones and leaves some out. The sample carries 150,000 to 200,000 clones, roughly 82% recorded once. This receptor was identified in a man aged 40-50 years in good health and CMV-seronegative. Sequencing was done on a sample of PBMCs.

The CDR3 region is CASSLGGDRPFSYEQYF. For the CDR3, the DNA is TGTGCCAGCAGCCTCGGGGGGGACAGACCCTTCTCCTACGAGCAGTACTTC. V and J are TRBV7-2 and TRBJ2-7, with D tentatively TRBD2 (8 bases). Germline V gene lookup returns CDR1 SGHTA and CDR2 FQGNSA. The V end was cut by 5 bases, the J end by 0 bases, with 20 bases between. The CDR3 extends over 17 amino acids.